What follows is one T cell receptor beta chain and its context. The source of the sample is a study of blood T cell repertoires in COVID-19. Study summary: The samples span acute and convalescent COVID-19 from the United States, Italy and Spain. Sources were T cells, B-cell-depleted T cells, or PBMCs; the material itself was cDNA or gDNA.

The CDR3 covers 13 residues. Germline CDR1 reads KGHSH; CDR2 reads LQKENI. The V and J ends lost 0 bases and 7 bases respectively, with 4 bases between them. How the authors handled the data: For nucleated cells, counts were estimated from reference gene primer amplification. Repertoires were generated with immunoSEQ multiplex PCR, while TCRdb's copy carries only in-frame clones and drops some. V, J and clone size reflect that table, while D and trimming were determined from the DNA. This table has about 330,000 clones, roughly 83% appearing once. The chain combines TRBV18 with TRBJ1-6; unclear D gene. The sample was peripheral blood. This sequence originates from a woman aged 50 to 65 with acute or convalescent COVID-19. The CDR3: CASSPPLNSPLHF. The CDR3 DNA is TGTGCCAGCTCACCACCGTTAAATTCACCCCTCCACTTT.